The sequence of this TCR beta chain was determined in a study of patients and donors after allogeneic stem cell transplantation. V gave up 7 bases and J gave up 4 bases; unmatched junction bases: 5. This CDR3 is 15 amino acids long. Germline V gene sequence: CDR1 LGHNA, CDR2 YNFKEQ. One entry per CDR3 protein, called by TCRdb with MiXCR from the RT-PCR reads. The sample holds 200,000 to 250,000 distinct CDR3 sequences, roughly 15% seen once. This receptor was obtained from a human donor who was either an allogeneic HSCT recipient or a stem cell or donor lymphocyte infusion donor (not recorded which). It is not recorded whose cells these are; they may come from a transplant donor. Sequenced: blood, either unsorted or a sorted T cell fraction (not recorded which). This rearrangement joins TRBV4-2 to TRBJ2-2, with 11 nucleotides matching TRBD2. DNA for the CDR3: TGTGCCAGCACGGCCCTAGCGGGGGGCACCGGGGAGCTGTTTTTT. It is translated as CASTALAGGTGELFF.